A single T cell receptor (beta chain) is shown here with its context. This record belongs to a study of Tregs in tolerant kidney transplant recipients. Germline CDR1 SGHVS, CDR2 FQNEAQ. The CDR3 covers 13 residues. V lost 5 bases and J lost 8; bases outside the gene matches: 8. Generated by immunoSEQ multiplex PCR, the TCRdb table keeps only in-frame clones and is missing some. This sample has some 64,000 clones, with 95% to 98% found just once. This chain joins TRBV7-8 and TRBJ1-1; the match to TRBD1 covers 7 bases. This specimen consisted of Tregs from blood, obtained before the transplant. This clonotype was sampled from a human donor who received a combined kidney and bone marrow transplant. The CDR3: CASSLNRGGEAFF. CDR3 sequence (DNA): TGTGCCAGCAGCCTTAACAGGGGCGGAGAAGCTTTCTTT.